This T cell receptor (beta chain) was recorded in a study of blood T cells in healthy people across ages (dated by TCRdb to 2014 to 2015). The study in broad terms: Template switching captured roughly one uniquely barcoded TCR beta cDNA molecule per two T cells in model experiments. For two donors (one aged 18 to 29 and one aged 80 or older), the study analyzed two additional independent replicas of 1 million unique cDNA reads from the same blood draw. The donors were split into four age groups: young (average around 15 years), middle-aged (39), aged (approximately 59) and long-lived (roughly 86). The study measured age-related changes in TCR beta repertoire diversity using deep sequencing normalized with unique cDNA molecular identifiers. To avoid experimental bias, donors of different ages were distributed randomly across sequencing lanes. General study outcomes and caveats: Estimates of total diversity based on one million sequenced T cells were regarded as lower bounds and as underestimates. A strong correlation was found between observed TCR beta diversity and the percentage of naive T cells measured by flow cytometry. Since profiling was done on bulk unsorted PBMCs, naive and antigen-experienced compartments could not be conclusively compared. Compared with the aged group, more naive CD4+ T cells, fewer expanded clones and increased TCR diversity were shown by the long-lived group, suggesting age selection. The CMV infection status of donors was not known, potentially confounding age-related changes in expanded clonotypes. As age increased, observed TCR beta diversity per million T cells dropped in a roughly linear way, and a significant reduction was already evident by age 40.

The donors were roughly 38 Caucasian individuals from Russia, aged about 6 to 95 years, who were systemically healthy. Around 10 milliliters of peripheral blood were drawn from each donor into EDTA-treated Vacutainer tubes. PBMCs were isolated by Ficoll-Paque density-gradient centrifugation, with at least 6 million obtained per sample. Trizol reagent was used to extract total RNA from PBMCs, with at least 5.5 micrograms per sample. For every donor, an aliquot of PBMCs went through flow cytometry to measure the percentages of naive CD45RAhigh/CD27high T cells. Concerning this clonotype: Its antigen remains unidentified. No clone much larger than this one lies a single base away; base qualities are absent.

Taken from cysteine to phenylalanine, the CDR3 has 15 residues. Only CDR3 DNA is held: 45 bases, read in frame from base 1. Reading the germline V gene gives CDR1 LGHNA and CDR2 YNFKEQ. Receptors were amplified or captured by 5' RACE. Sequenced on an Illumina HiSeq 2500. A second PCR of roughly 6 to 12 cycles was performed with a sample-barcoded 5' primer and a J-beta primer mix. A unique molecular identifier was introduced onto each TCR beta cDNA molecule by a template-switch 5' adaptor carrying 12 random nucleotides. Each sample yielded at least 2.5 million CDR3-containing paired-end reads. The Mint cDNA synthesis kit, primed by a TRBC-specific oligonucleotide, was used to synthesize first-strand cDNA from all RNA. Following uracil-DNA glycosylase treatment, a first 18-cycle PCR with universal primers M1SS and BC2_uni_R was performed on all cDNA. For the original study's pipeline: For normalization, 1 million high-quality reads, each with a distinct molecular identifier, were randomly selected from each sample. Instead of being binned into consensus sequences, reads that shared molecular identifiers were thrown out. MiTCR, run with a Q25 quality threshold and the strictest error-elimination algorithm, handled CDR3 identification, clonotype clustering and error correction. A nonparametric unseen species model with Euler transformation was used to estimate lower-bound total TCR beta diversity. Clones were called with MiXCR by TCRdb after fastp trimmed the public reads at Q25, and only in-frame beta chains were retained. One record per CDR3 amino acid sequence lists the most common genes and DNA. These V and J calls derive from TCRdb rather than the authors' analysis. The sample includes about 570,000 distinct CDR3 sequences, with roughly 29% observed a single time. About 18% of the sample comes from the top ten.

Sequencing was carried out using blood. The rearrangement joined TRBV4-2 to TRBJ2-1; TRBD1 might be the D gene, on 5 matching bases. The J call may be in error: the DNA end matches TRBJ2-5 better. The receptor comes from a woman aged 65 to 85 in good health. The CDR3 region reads CASSQGSSREETQYF. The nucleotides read TGTGCCAGCAGCCAAGGATCAAGCAGGGAAGAGACCCAGTACTTC.